The 25 T cell receptor beta chains given below trace back to one sample, sequenced in a study of blood T cell repertoires in COVID-19. Clones were read by immunoSEQ multiplex PCR, and TCRdb kept only the in-frame ones, dropping some. The data contain a few hundred thousand clones, roughly nine tenths of them singletons. What was sequenced was peripheral blood. The receptors come from a woman in her thirties or forties who had recovered from COVID-19.

The chain employs TRBV27 and TRBJ2-7; 11 bases agree with TRBD2. CDR1 MNHEY and CDR2 SMNVEV come from the germline V gene (reference sequence). The trim removed 6 bases at V and 7 bases at J, leaving 14 bases unmatched. This CDR3 comprises 16 residues. The CDR3 region is CASRRIGTSGDGEQYV. The CDR3 DNA reads as TGTGCCAGCAGGCGAATCGGGACTAGCGGAGACGGGGAGCAGTACGTC.

This chain uses TRBV10-3 with TRBJ1-2; 9 nucleotides match TRBD1. The J segment lost 5 bases and the V segment lost 4 bases, leaving 5 bases of the junction unmatched. This CDR3 region has 14 residues. Germline loops: CDR1 ENHRY, CDR2 SYGVKD. Here the CDR3 reads CAISGGQGLYGYTF. CDR3 nucleotide sequence: TGTGCCATCAGTGGGGGACAGGGATTATATGGCTACACCTTC.

The V call is TRBV10-2, the J call TRBJ2-5; D is possibly TRBD1 (6 bases). CDR3 size: 14 residues. V shed 7 bases and J shed 4 bases, with 16 bases lying between them. Germline CDR1 is WSHSY and CDR2 is SAAADI. CDR3 region: CASTSGQPPETQYF. The CDR3 region has the DNA TGCGCCAGCACCTCCGGACAGCCGCCAGAGACCCAGTACTTC.

The chain recombines TRBV18 with TRBJ2-7; D remains unclear. The germline CDR1 and CDR2 sequences are KGHSH and LQKENI. V was pared by 0 bases and J by 5 bases, with 8 bases between. The CDR3 has 13 residues. The DNA for the CDR3 is TGTGCCAGCTCACCACCCCCCAGTAACGAGCAGTACTTC. Residues: CASSPPPSNEQYF.

This chain connects TRBV5-5 to TRBJ2-7, with 9 bases lining up with TRBD1. Germline V gene data show CDR1 as SGHKS and CDR2 as YYEKEE (reference sequence). The CDR3 spans 14 residues. The trim removed 4 bases at V and 6 bases at J, leaving 8 bases unmatched. CDR3 coding DNA: TGTGCCAGCAGCCCGGGGACAGGGATCGGCGAGCAGTACTTC. This encodes CASSPGTGIGEQYF.

The J gene is TRBJ2-2, the V gene TRBV18; D is perhaps TRBD2 (5 bases). The CDR3 contains 16 residues. The ends were cut back, 3 bases at V and 1 base at J, with 12 bases in the middle. Germline-derived CDR1 and CDR2 are KGHSH and LQKENI. CDR3 in DNA: TGTGCCAGCTCACCGAGGAGGCCCCAGAACACCGGGGAGCTGTTTTTT. Translated: CASSPRRPQNTGELFF.

The rearrangement links TRBV7-3 to TRBJ2-1, with D perhaps matching TRBD2 (6 bases). The CDR3 covers 15 residues. V was cut by 5 bases and J by 7 bases, with 18 bases left in between. The V gene's germline CDR1 is SGHTA and CDR2 FQGTGA. In nucleotides, the CDR3 is TGTGCCAGCAGCCCAATCGCGGGGCGGGGTAATGAGCAGTTCTTC. Translated: CASSPIAGRGNEQFF.

The rearrangement links TRBV7-8 to TRBJ2-7, with 10 bases identical to TRBD2. This CDR3 has 15 residues. Looked up from germline, CDR1 is SGHVS and CDR2 is FQNEAQ. CDR3 nucleotide sequence: TGTGCCAGCAGTTTAGCTAGCGGGGGCTCCTACGAGCAGTACGTC. It specifies CASSLASGGSYEQYV.

V is TRBV2 and J is TRBJ1-5; 7 nucleotides align to TRBD1. The CDR3 covers 14 residues. The germline V gene has CDR1 SNHLY and CDR2 FYNNEI. The V segment lost 3 bases and the J segment 6 bases; nucleotides outside the gene matches: 5. For the CDR3, the DNA is TGTGCCAGCAGTGAGGGAGACAGGGTTCAGCCCCAGCATTTT. Protein product: CASSEGDRVQPQHF.

This clone was detected a few times. V and J are TRBV12-3 or TRBV12-4 and TRBJ1-5; D might be TRBD1 (5 bases). This CDR3 comprises 13 residues. Trimming took 5 bases from V and 6 from J, leaving 11 bases between them. The DNA of the CDR3 is TGTGCCAGCAGTCTCGGGGGAACTCAGCCCCAGCATTTT. This codes for CASSLGGTQPQHF.

This clone was seen just once. J is TRBJ2-7 and V is TRBV5-1; D possibly corresponds to TRBD2 (6 bases). Germline V CDR1 and CDR2: SGHRS, YFSETQ. V lost 5 bases and J lost 0, with 9 bases in between. The CDR3 consists of 13 residues. The CDR3 loop is CASSFSGSYEQYF. The CDR3, as DNA: TGCGCCAGCAGTTTTAGCGGCTCCTACGAGCAGTACTTC.

V is TRBV11-3 and J is TRBJ1-3; D is uncertain. Trimming removed 5 bases from V and 3 bases from J, with 5 bases in between. Germline V lookup: CDR1 SGHNT, CDR2 YENEEA. The CDR3 contains 12 residues. The DNA for the CDR3 is TGTGCCAGCAGCCTTAATGGAAACACCATATATTTT. This gives the protein CASSLNGNTIYF.

The chain employs TRBV2 and TRBJ1-6, with D uncertain. CDR1 is SNHLY, CDR2 FYNNEI, per germline. This CDR3 is 15 amino acids long. With 2 bases removed from V and 5 bases from J, the gap between germline ends came to 10 bases. This chain's CDR3 is CASSELGTHNSPLHF. The CDR3 bases are TGTGCCAGCAGTGAATTGGGCACTCATAATTCACCCCTCCACTTT.

The rearrangement links TRBV9 to TRBJ2-2; 7 bases align to TRBD1. Germline lookup yields CDR1 SGDLS and CDR2 YYNGEE. The CDR3 runs 16 residues. V lost 4 bases to trimming and J lost 0 bases; unmatched junction nucleotides: 6. The CDR3 nucleotides read TGTGCCAGCAGCAGACCGGGACAGACGAACACCGGGGAGCTGTTTTTT. Translation: CASSRPGQTNTGELFF.

The rearrangement joins TRBV5-6 to TRBJ2-7; 9 bases are a match to TRBD1. Per the germline V gene, CDR1 is SGHDT and CDR2 is YYEEEE. The CDR3 has 15 residues. V trimming: 2 bases; J trimming: 6 bases; junction bases outside the gene matches: 9. The CDR3 bases are TGTGCCAGCAGCTTAGGGACAGGGTACTCGGGCGAGCAGTACTTC. Translating it yields CASSLGTGYSGEQYF.

This clone has just a few counts. The chain couples TRBV5-4 to TRBJ2-1; a possible D gene is TRBD1 (6 bases). This CDR3 is built from 16 residues. The ends were cut back, 2 bases at V and 9 bases at J, with 21 bases in the middle. CDR1 and CDR2 (germline): SGHNT, YYREEE (reference sequence). This CDR3 reads CASSFSGTRDSSEQFF. CDR3 coding DNA: TGTGCCAGCAGCTTCTCCGGGACAAGGGATTCGAGTGAGCAGTTCTTC.

This chain connects TRBV7-9 to TRBJ1-4; 8 bases are a match to TRBD1. The germline CDR1 and CDR2 sequences are SEHNR and FQNEAQ (reference sequence). V trimming: 4 bases; J trimming: 7 bases; junction bases outside the gene matches: 2. The CDR3 consists of 13 residues. This chain's CDR3 is CASSWTGFEKLFF. CDR3 DNA: TGTGCCAGCAGCTGGACAGGGTTTGAAAAACTGTTTTTT.

Of note for this clone: The sample has other DNA sequences that encode this CDR3 too. The chain carries TRBV3-1 (or the pseudogene TRBV3-2) and TRBJ1-5; D not certain. From germline, CDR1 is LGHDT and CDR2 YNNKEL (reference sequence). Between the trimmed V and J ends, which lost 0 bases and 4 bases, there was a span of 7 bases. The CDR3 covers 14 residues. CDR3 residues: CASSQEGGNQPQHF. The CDR3, as DNA: TGTGCCAGCAGCCAAGAGGGAGGGAATCAGCCCCAGCATTTT.

The gene calls are TRBV7-2 and TRBJ1-2, with D hard to call. Trimming removed 5 bases from V and 4 bases from J, with 14 bases in between. The germline CDR1 and CDR2 sequences are SGHTA and FQGNSA. This CDR3 is built from 14 residues. The CDR3 sequence is CASSPRGSIYGYTF. CDR3 in DNA: TGTGCCAGCAGCCCCCGTGGTAGCATCTATGGCTACACCTTC.

This chain connects TRBV10-3 to TRBJ1-2; D call uncertain. This CDR3 comprises 16 residues. Germline-derived CDR1 and CDR2 are ENHRY and SYGVKD. V gave up 4 bases and J gave up 1 base, with 16 bases separating them. The CDR3 loop reads CAISGTEPILNYGYTF. CDR3 nucleotides: TGTGCCATCAGTGGTACAGAACCAATCCTTAACTATGGCTACACCTTC.

V gene TRBV7-9 combines with J gene TRBJ1-2; TRBD1 might be the D (6 bases). The CDR3 sequence is 13 residues long. V dropped 1 base and J dropped 8 bases, with 11 bases sitting between them. The germline CDR1 and CDR2 sequences are SEHNR and FQNEAQ (reference sequence). The CDR3 loop reads CASSLEQGRGYTF. The CDR3 DNA reads TGTGCCAGCAGCTTAGAACAGGGACGAGGCTACACCTTC.

In nucleotides, the CDR3 is TGTGCCATCAGGCCGGGACAGGGATGGACCGGGGAGCTGTTTTTT. Translating gives CAIRPGQGWTGELFF. The chain carries TRBV10-3 and TRBJ2-2, with TRBD1 identical over 9 bases. CDR1 is ENHRY and CDR2 is SYGVKD in the germline V gene. This CDR3 spans 15 amino acids. Unmatched junction bases numbered 7, after V lost 6 bases and J lost 5 bases.

The chain recombines TRBV2 with TRBJ2-3, with TRBD1 identical over 10 bases. V dropped 9 bases and J dropped 2; count of bases not matched to a gene: 8. Germline V gene sequence: CDR1 SNHLY, CDR2 FYNNEI. CDR3 length equals 15 residues. The CDR3 loop is CASRLGQGSTDTQYF. The CDR3 DNA reads TGTGCCAGTCGCCTGGGACAGGGGTCCACAGATACGCAGTATTTT.

The rearrangement uses TRBV7-2 and TRBJ2-7; TRBD2 aligns across 13 bases. The J segment lost 2 bases and the V segment lost 3 bases, leaving 7 bases of the junction unmatched. This CDR3 is built from 17 residues. Germline CDR1 reads SGHTA; CDR2 reads FQGNSA. CDR3 amino acids: CASSFRLAGGEAYEQYF. Written as DNA, the CDR3 is TGTGCCAGCAGCTTTCGACTAGCGGGGGGAGAAGCCTACGAGCAGTACTTC.

The gene calls are TRBV11-3 and TRBJ2-1; 7 positions match TRBD2. This CDR3 contains 14 residues. With 7 bases clipped from V and 4 bases from J, the junction kept 7 bases outside the gene matches. CDR1 and CDR2 from the germline V gene are SGHNT and YENEEA. DNA of the CDR3: TGTGCCAGCACTAGCGGAGGAGTATACAATGAGCAGTTCTTC. Amino acid sequence: CASTSGGVYNEQFF.